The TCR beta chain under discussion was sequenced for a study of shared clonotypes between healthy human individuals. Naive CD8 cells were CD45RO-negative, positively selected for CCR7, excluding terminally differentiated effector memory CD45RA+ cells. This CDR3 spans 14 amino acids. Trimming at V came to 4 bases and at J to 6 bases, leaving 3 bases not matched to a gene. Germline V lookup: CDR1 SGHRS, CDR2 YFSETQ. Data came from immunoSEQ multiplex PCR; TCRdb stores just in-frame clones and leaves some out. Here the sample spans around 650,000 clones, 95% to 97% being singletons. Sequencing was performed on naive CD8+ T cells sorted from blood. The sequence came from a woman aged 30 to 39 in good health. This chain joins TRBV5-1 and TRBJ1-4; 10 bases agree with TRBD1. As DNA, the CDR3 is TGCGCCAGCAGCCCGACAGGGGGCTATGAAAAACTGTTTTTT. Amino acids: CASSPTGGYEKLFF.